This entry features one T cell receptor beta chain sequence. The data derive from a study of control samples from healthy donors and cancer patients. Measured with immunoSEQ multiplex PCR; TCRdb has only the in-frame clones, and not every one. The table has 150,000 to 180,000 clones, approximately 94% seen once; the top ten hold about 5.6%. The J segment lost 4 bases and the V segment lost 4 bases, leaving 2 bases of the junction unmatched. Germline-derived CDR1 and CDR2 are LNHDA and SQIVND (reference sequence). This CDR3 is built from 14 residues. V gene TRBV19 combines with J gene TRBJ1-1; 11 bases match TRBD1. The sequenced material came from blood. The source is a man in his forties or fifties in good health. Here the CDR3 reads CASSRTGGVTEAFF. CDR3 coding DNA: TGTGCCAGTAGTAGGACAGGGGGCGTCACTGAAGCTTTCTTT.